The rows below give T cell receptor beta chains drawn from one sample of a study of T cell repertoires in cytomegalovirus infection. TCRdb redid the calling of the reads with MiXCR, one entry per CDR3 protein. The data show 250,000 to 300,000 distinct CDR3 sequences, over 15% seen once. Sequencing was carried out using CD8+ T cells from PBMCs. These TCRs come from a human donor in good health (CMV status not recorded). Some clones in this sample may be carry-over from other donors' samples. Both conserved end residues are part of each CDR3. The D gene is left open where the match is weak. Clone size is not always given. Where it is, it says once, few, many or a class for expanded clones.

cdr3_aa cdr3_nt v_call d_call clone_size j_call
CASSLTGAPQETQYF TGTGCCAGCAGTTTAACAGGAGCCCCCCAAGAGACCCAGTACTTC TRBV28 - many TRBJ2-5
CASSFKGTGTGPNTEAFF TGTGCCAGCAGCTTTAAAGGAACCGGGACAGGGCCGAACACTGAAGCTTTCTTT TRBV7-3 TRBD1 many TRBJ1-1
CASSLIQGLYGYTF TGTGCCAGCAGCTTAATACAGGGGTTGTATGGCTACACCTTC TRBV7-2 TRBD1 many TRBJ1-2
CASSMGFPADGYNEQFF TGTGCCAGTAGTATGGGGTTTCCAGCGGACGGGTACAATGAGCAGTTCTTC TRBV19 - many TRBJ2-1
CASSLGTGQGADQPQHF TGCGCCAGCAGCTTGGGAACGGGACAGGGGGCGGATCAGCCCCAGCATTTT TRBV5-1 TRBD1 few TRBJ1-5
CASSSPIGEETQYF TGTGCCAGCAGCTCCCCGATCGGGGAAGAGACCCAGTACTTC TRBV7-9 - many TRBJ2-5
CASTRTGAYEQYF TGTGCCAGCACCCGGACTGGAGCCTACGAGCAGTACTTC TRBV5-6 - many TRBJ2-7
CASSVRGGLGNEQFF TGTGCCAGTAGTGTTCGGGGGGGCCTCGGAAATGAGCAGTTCTTC TRBV19 TRBD2 many TRBJ2-1
CSARDPGGPISYEQYF TGCAGTGCTAGAGATCCGGGGGGCCCCATCTCCTACGAGCAGTACTTC TRBV20-1 - - TRBJ2-7
CASSLGRGLQETQYF TGTGCCAGCAGCTTGGGGCGGGGGCTCCAAGAGACCCAGTACTTC TRBV5-5 - many TRBJ2-5
CASSFSSGGARNEQFF TGTGCCAGCAGCTTCAGCTCCGGGGGGGCCAGGAATGAGCAGTTCTTC TRBV5-6 TRBD2 - TRBJ2-1
CASSYLGGPFSGANVLTF TGTGCCAGCAGTTACCTGGGGGGGCCCTTCTCTGGGGCCAACGTCCTGACTTTC TRBV6-2/TRBV6-3 - - TRBJ2-6
CASSPRANSPLHF TGTGCCAGCAGCCCCAGGGCGAATTCACCCCTCCACTTT TRBV13 - - TRBJ1-6
CASSETRGSVETQYF TGTGCCAGCAGCGAAACACGAGGGAGTGTGGAGACCCAGTACTTC TRBV2 - few TRBJ2-5
CASSYPPPPGKGTLQQYF TGTGCCAGCAGTTACCCCCCACCCCCAGGGAAGGGGACCCTCCAGCAGTACTTC TRBV6-2/TRBV6-3 - - TRBJ2-7
CSARENTPRNEQFF TGCAGTGCTAGAGAAAACACCCCCCGTAATGAGCAGTTCTTC TRBV20-1 - - TRBJ2-1
CASSYGLKGYVYEQYF TGTGCCAGCAGTTACGGACTTAAGGGATACGTTTACGAGCAGTACTTC TRBV6-6 - many TRBJ2-7
CASSLRTTDAPGYGYTF TGTGCCAGCAGTTTAAGGACGACGGACGCTCCGGGCTATGGCTACACCTTC TRBV27 - - TRBJ1-2
CASSEQLAGALSTDTQYF TGTGCCAGCAGTGAGCAGCTAGCGGGGGCCCTTAGCACAGATACGCAGTATTTT TRBV2 TRBD2 many TRBJ2-3
CASSQWASSYEQYF TGTGCCAGCAGCCAATGGGCCAGCTCCTACGAGCAGTACTTC TRBV14 - many TRBJ2-7
CASSEPGGVYEQYF TGTGCCAGCAGCGAACCCGGGGGAGTCTACGAGCAGTACTTC TRBV7-9 - many TRBJ2-7
CASSQVGETGSHEQYF TGCGCCAGCAGCCAAGTTGGGGAGACAGGGAGCCACGAGCAGTACTTC TRBV4-3 TRBD1 few TRBJ2-7
CASSLIGGIGANVLTF TGTGCCAGCAGCCTTATAGGGGGGATCGGGGCCAACGTCCTGACTTTC TRBV6-2/TRBV6-3 - - TRBJ2-6
CASSYNSVNTEAFF TGTGCCAGCAGTTATAACAGTGTTAACACTGAAGCTTTCTTT TRBV27 - many TRBJ1-1
CASSQDLPGGPGNTIYF TGTGCCAGCAGCCAAGATTTGCCAGGGGGACCTGGAAACACCATATATTTT TRBV4-2 TRBD1 - TRBJ1-3
CASSLLPTGSDGYTF TGTGCCAGCAGCTTACTACCAACAGGGTCGGATGGCTACACCTTC TRBV11-2 - few TRBJ1-2
CASIDGPGETQYF TGTGCCAGCATCGACGGGCCTGGGGAGACCCAGTACTTC TRBV6-1 - few TRBJ2-5
CASGLAGFYNEQFF TGTGCCAGCGGTCTAGCGGGGTTTTACAATGAGCAGTTCTTC TRBV6-5 TRBD2 few TRBJ2-1
CASSAGPYNEQFF TGTGCCAGCAGCGCTGGACCGTACAATGAGCAGTTCTTC TRBV7-8 - many TRBJ2-1
CASSLGQGREQYF TGTGCCAGCAGCTTAGGGCAGGGGCGGGAGCAGTACTTC TRBV7-2 - many TRBJ2-7
CASSLTDGDTEAFF TGTGCCAGCAGCCTCACCGACGGGGACACTGAAGCTTTCTTT TRBV7-6 - many TRBJ1-1
CASGDIQGQRIYGYTF TGTGCCAGCGGGGATATACAGGGGCAGCGGATCTATGGCTACACCTTC TRBV6-6 TRBD1 few TRBJ1-2
CASSLASGDTQYF TGTGCCAGCAGCCTGGCTAGTGGAGATACGCAGTATTTT TRBV6-2/TRBV6-3 - - TRBJ2-3
CASSYPAPPLHF TGTGCCAGCAGTTACCCCGCGCCACCCCTCCACTTT TRBV6-2/TRBV6-3 - - TRBJ1-6
CSVADSPGQGAYEQYF TGCAGCGTTGCGGACTCCCCGGGACAGGGGGCCTACGAGCAGTACTTC TRBV29-1 TRBD1 - TRBJ2-7
CAGSITPPSGPSYEQYF TGTGCCGGCAGTATAACCCCTCCTTCGGGGCCCTCCTACGAGCAGTACTTC TRBV28 - - TRBJ2-7
CASSFIRVSGANVLTF TGTGCCAGCAGTTTCATTCGGGTGTCCGGGGCCAACGTCCTGACTTTC TRBV12-3/TRBV12-4 - - TRBJ2-6
CASSQGYRTRETQYF TGTGCCAGCAGCCAAGGATACAGGACGAGAGAGACCCAGTACTTC TRBV14 - - TRBJ2-5
CASSYHTGELFF TGTGCCAGCAGTTATCACACCGGGGAGCTGTTTTTT TRBV27 - few TRBJ2-2
CASSLAHGTGENGYTF TGTGCCAGCAGCTTAGCCCACGGGACAGGGGAAAATGGCTACACCTTC TRBV7-9 TRBD1 few TRBJ1-2
CASSLVGTGRVNTEAFF TGTGCCAGCAGCTTAGTTGGGACAGGGAGGGTGAACACTGAAGCTTTCTTT TRBV7-8 TRBD1 many TRBJ1-1
CASEGGARETQYF TGTGCCTCAGAAGGGGGGGCGAGGGAGACCCAGTACTTC TRBV5-5 - few TRBJ2-5
CASSRGTAIKLFF TGTGCCAGCAGCCGCGGGACTGCGATAAAACTGTTTTTT TRBV5-6 - - TRBJ1-4
CASSQTPGQTYEQYF TGTGCCAGCAGCCAGACACCGGGACAGACCTACGAGCAGTACTTC TRBV12-3/TRBV12-4 TRBD1 many TRBJ2-7
CASSEGRQGWVAFF TGTGCCAGCAGTGAAGGAAGACAGGGCTGGGTCGCGTTCTTC TRBV2 TRBD1 - TRBJ2-1
CSAMSLTGELFF TGCAGTGCTATGTCACTCACCGGGGAGCTGTTTTTT TRBV20-1 - - TRBJ2-2